This T cell receptor beta chain was recorded in a study of regulatory T cells in long-lasting Graves disease. As for time point: newly diagnosed GD, antithyroid drugs for less than 3 months. The TCR library was prepared using RNA isolated from PBMCs. Guidelines of the American Thyroid Association were used to diagnose Graves' disease. Arm-PCR of CDR3 regions and iRepertoire HTBI primers were used to build TCR beta libraries. TCRdb used MiXCR to reprocess the multiplex PCR reads, holding one entry per CDR3 protein. The table records roughly 350,000 distinct CDR3 sequences, 16% of them present only once. CDR3 size: 16 residues. Trimming removed 2 bases from V and 2 bases from J, with 15 bases in between. Germline-derived CDR1 and CDR2 are SGHTA and FQGNSA. Overall study findings and caveats: Favored gene segments in persistent disease were TRBV28, TRBJ1-2 and TRBJ2-5.

As concerns this clonotype: As yet, its antigen is unknown.

These data were also reused for a study on T cells in Graves' hyperthyroidism and ophthalmopathy. That work contributes: It was considered stable Graves' hyperthyroidism when ophthalmopathy did not progress within 18 months. HTBI primers were the set used in a first-round RT-PCR of the TCR CDR3.

The source material was peripheral blood mononuclear cells (PBMCs), sampled at new diagnosis, from a patient treated with antithyroid drugs. This TCR was recovered from a man aged 35 to 55 with Graves disease. The rearrangement links TRBV7-2 to TRBJ2-5, with a tentative D call TRBD2 (6 bases). In DNA form, the CDR3 reads TGTGCCAGCAGCTTACAGCCGGGGGACTTACAAGAGACCCAGTACTTC. Translation: CASSLQPGDLQETQYF.